This T cell receptor beta chain was observed in a study of cytomegalovirus exposure and HLA in healthy donors. CDR3 length: 14 amino acids. Germline V CDR1 and CDR2: SGHRS, YFSETQ. Trimming took 5 bases from V and 4 from J, leaving 16 bases between them. The PCR had 60 Vbeta and 13 Jbeta primers. Profiling relied on immunoSEQ multiplex PCR, and the TCRdb table lists in-frame clones only, not all of them. The repertoire holds 110,000 or so clones, with approximately 80% as singletons. General study points: What a later analysis showed was that several of the most significant clusters appeared linked to common viral pathogens.

As concerns this clone: The antigen remains undetermined.

This chain uses TRBV5-1 with TRBJ2-7, with a possible D match to TRBD1 (7 bases). The sample taken for sequencing was PBMCs. The source of this sequence is a man in his forties or fifties in good health and CMV-seropositive. Written as DNA, the CDR3 is TGCGCCAGCAGTATGGCGGCAGGGGGGTACGAGCAGTACTTC. Translation gives CASSMAAGGYEQYF.